This T cell receptor beta chain was profiled in a study of blood T cell repertoires in COVID-19. Study-level background: The samples span acute and convalescent COVID-19 from the United States, Italy and Spain.

The CDR3 runs 15 residues. Germline lookup yields CDR1 KGHSH and CDR2 LQKENI. Trimming removed 3 bases at V and 5 bases at J, with 14 bases between. In the original processing: From reference gene primer amplification, estimates of nucleated cell counts were derived. Generated by immunoSEQ multiplex PCR, the TCRdb table keeps only in-frame clones and is missing some. That table is the source of V, J and clone size, and D and trimming were worked out from the DNA. This table has about 200,000 clones, around 79% appearing once. While infection was still active, Seattle patients were enrolled and then followed longitudinally.

The sample was peripheral blood. This sequence originates from a woman aged 35 to 49 with COVID-19, enrolled during active disease. The chain carries TRBV18 and TRBJ1-5; unclear D gene. The CDR3 nucleotides read TGTGCCAGCTCACCGGGCTGGACTGTAGATCAGCCCCAGCATTTT. It translates to CASSPGWTVDQPQHF.